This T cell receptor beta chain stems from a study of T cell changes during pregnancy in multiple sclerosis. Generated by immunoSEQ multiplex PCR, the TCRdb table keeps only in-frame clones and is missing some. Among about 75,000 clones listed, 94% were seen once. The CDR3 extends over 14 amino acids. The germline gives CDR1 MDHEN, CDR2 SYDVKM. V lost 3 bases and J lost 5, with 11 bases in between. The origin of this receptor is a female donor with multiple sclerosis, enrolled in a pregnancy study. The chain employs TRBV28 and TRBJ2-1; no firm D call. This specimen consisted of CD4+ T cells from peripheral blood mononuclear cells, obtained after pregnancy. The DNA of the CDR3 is TGTGCCAGCAGTTTCCGTTTTGAGGACAATGAGCAGTTCTTC. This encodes CASSFRFEDNEQFF.